These 5 T cell receptor beta chains share one sample of origin, sequenced in a study of T cell responses to AZD1222 COVID-19 vaccine. Clones were sequenced by immunoSEQ multiplex PCR, and TCRdb holds only the in-frame ones, with some missing. The sample has 120,000 to 150,000 clones, about 93% seen once. This specimen was peripheral blood, taken on day 0 of AZD1222 vaccination. The receptors stem from an adult in good health.

The J gene is TRBJ2-1, the V gene TRBV15, with 13 bases lining up with TRBD2. V was pared by 2 bases and J by 0 bases, with 7 bases of the junction left unmatched. This CDR3 is built from 19 residues. Looked up from germline, CDR1 is LNHNV and CDR2 is YYDKDF (reference sequence). CDR3 residues: CATSRSVTSGRASYNEQFF. The CDR3 DNA follows: TGTGCCACCAGCAGATCTGTAACTAGCGGGAGGGCCTCCTACAATGAGCAGTTCTTC.

This chain joins TRBV5-4 and TRBJ2-7; D is unclear. This CDR3 region has 12 residues. Trimming cost V 1 base and J 6 bases, with 8 bases left between them. CDR1 is SGHNT, CDR2 YYREEE, per germline (reference sequence). The CDR3 reads CASSLWPSEQYF. The CDR3, as DNA: TGTGCCAGCAGCTTGTGGCCCTCCGAGCAGTACTTC.

This chain links TRBV27 with TRBJ1-1; the D is unclear. Trimming removed 5 bases at V and 0 bases at J, with 16 bases between. Germline V gene data show CDR1 as MNHEY and CDR2 as SMNVEV (reference sequence). The CDR3 runs to 16 residues. CDR3 nucleotide sequence: TGTGCCAGCAGTCCTTCGGACTTCGGCTTGAACACTGAAGCTTTCTTT. Protein sequence: CASSPSDFGLNTEAFF.

This clone was seen only once. The J gene is TRBJ1-4, the V gene TRBV11-2; TRBD1 is a possible D gene (5 bases). V was shortened by 6 bases and J by 0 bases, with 8 bases between the two germline ends. This CDR3 region has 14 residues. The germline V gene has CDR1 SGHAT and CDR2 FQNNGV. Here the CDR3 DNA reads TGTGCCAGCAGGATGGACACAACTAATGAAAAACTGTTTTTT. This codes for CASRMDTTNEKLFF.

The chain has TRBV6-1 and TRBJ1-5; 7 nucleotides match TRBD1. The length of the CDR3 is 15 residues. Per the germline V gene, CDR1 is MNHNS and CDR2 is SASEGT. The V gene end was trimmed by 3 bases and the J gene end by 9 bases; junction bases not matched to a gene: 11. CDR3: CASSEPGQMFVPQHF. CDR3 DNA sequence: TGTGCCAGCAGTGAGCCGGGACAGATGTTCGTGCCCCAGCATTTT.